These T cell receptor beta chains were read from a single sample in a study of Graves' ophthalmopathy and Graves' hyperthyroidism. Via MiXCR, TCRdb re-called the multiplex PCR reads, giving one row per CDR3 protein. Of a few hundred thousand distinct CDR3 sequences in the sample, about 16% are singletons; the top ten hold about 7.3%. Sequencing used peripheral blood. These receptors originate from a woman between 18 and 29 years old with stable Graves' hyperthyroidism. Both conserved end residues are part of each CDR3.

cdr3_length: 16; v_call: TRBV7-9; j_call: TRBJ2-5; cdr3_aa: CASSLISRGPQETQYF
cdr3_length: 12; v_call: TRBV20-1; j_call: TRBJ1-2; cdr3_aa: CSAVTQGSGYTF
cdr3_length: 13; v_call: TRBV6-5; j_call: TRBJ1-2; cdr3_aa: CASSWGQSWGYTF
cdr3_length: 14; v_call: TRBV27; j_call: TRBJ2-7; cdr3_aa: CASRNQGVSYEQYF
cdr3_length: 18; v_call: TRBV6-1; j_call: TRBJ2-5; cdr3_aa: CASSEARGGQSHQETQYF
cdr3_length: 14; v_call: TRBV2; j_call: TRBJ1-6; cdr3_aa: CASSRGDPNSPLHF
cdr3_length: 16; v_call: TRBV20-1; j_call: TRBJ2-7; cdr3_aa: CSARNPRDRGTYEQYF
cdr3_length: 15; v_call: TRBV7-6; j_call: TRBJ1-5; cdr3_aa: CASSLSIGGLQAQHF
cdr3_length: 17; v_call: TRBV15; j_call: TRBJ2-7; cdr3_aa: CATSRATGLAGAYEQYF
cdr3_length: 14; v_call: TRBV6-2/TRBV6-3; j_call: TRBJ1-1; cdr3_aa: CASSDPGGNTEAFF
cdr3_length: 14; v_call: TRBV11-2; j_call: TRBJ1-2; cdr3_aa: CASSLHRVTYGYTF
cdr3_length: 13; v_call: TRBV20-1; j_call: TRBJ1-6; cdr3_aa: CSAGPGPDSPLHF
cdr3_length: 16; v_call: TRBV4-1; j_call: TRBJ2-7; cdr3_aa: CASSQGPGQNSYEQYF
cdr3_length: 13; v_call: TRBV20-1; j_call: TRBJ1-1; cdr3_aa: CSAEGHLVTEAFF
cdr3_length: 14; v_call: TRBV6-2/TRBV6-3; j_call: TRBJ1-1; cdr3_aa: CASAPPGVNTEAFF
cdr3_length: 17; v_call: TRBV27; j_call: TRBJ2-5; cdr3_aa: CASSSHFDPRPQETQYF
cdr3_length: 14; v_call: TRBV12-3/TRBV12-4; j_call: TRBJ1-2; cdr3_aa: CASSPPRWLYGYTF
cdr3_length: 14; v_call: TRBV7-8; j_call: TRBJ2-5; cdr3_aa: CASSLLGLQETQYF
cdr3_length: 15; v_call: TRBV28; j_call: TRBJ2-7; cdr3_aa: CASSLGPGMGYEQYF
cdr3_length: 17; v_call: TRBV12-3/TRBV12-4; j_call: TRBJ2-7; cdr3_aa: CASSLMSRTGNSYEQYF
cdr3_length: 14; v_call: TRBV5-1; j_call: TRBJ2-7; cdr3_aa: CASSRDWGAYEQYF
cdr3_length: 13; v_call: TRBV12-3/TRBV12-4; j_call: TRBJ1-2; cdr3_aa: CASTLRTEYGYTF
cdr3_length: 22; v_call: TRBV14; j_call: TRBJ2-6; cdr3_aa: CASSPGVGMTNLIGSGANVLTF
cdr3_length: 14; v_call: TRBV7-8; j_call: TRBJ1-2; cdr3_aa: CASSLAGPGAGYTF
cdr3_length: 13; v_call: TRBV29-1; j_call: TRBJ1-1; cdr3_aa: CSVEGSGFTEAFF
cdr3_length: 16; v_call: TRBV6-5; j_call: TRBJ1-5; cdr3_aa: CASSTTGVGVNQPQHF
cdr3_length: 17; v_call: TRBV11-2; j_call: TRBJ1-3; cdr3_aa: CASSSLRRQQPGNTIYF
cdr3_length: 14; v_call: TRBV11-3; j_call: TRBJ1-1; cdr3_aa: CASSLAGAPRGAFF
cdr3_length: 15; v_call: TRBV3-1; j_call: TRBJ1-5; cdr3_aa: CASSQDPEGRQPQHF
cdr3_length: 14; v_call: TRBV12-3/TRBV12-4; j_call: TRBJ2-4; cdr3_aa: CASSIGPQGNIKYF
cdr3_length: 14; v_call: TRBV6-1; j_call: TRBJ1-6; cdr3_aa: CATQGVQLNSPLHF
cdr3_length: 16; v_call: TRBV6-2/TRBV6-3; j_call: TRBJ2-7; cdr3_aa: CASSYSFPGQGYEQYF
cdr3_length: 14; v_call: TRBV29-1; j_call: TRBJ2-4; cdr3_aa: CSVWGSKAKNIKYF
cdr3_length: 12; v_call: TRBV12-5; j_call: TRBJ1-1; cdr3_aa: CASRSGGGEAFF
cdr3_length: 16; v_call: TRBV4-1; j_call: TRBJ1-3; cdr3_aa: CASSHPSGDSGNTIYF
cdr3_length: 20; v_call: TRBV7-3; j_call: TRBJ1-6; cdr3_aa: CASSLNWIPIHSSYNSPLHF
cdr3_length: 13; v_call: TRBV14; j_call: TRBJ2-2; cdr3_aa: CASSRGLTGELFF
cdr3_length: 15; v_call: TRBV7-2; j_call: TRBJ2-7; cdr3_aa: CASSLNDGSSYEQYF
cdr3_length: 13; v_call: TRBV7-2; j_call: TRBJ1-1; cdr3_aa: CASSALLFTEAFF
cdr3_length: 15; v_call: TRBV28; j_call: TRBJ1-2; cdr3_aa: CASKGGGVSPYGYTF
cdr3_length: 13; v_call: TRBV6-9; j_call: TRBJ1-2; cdr3_aa: CASSYESVDGYIF
cdr3_length: 16; v_call: TRBV24-1; j_call: TRBJ2-7; cdr3_aa: CATSDPDRAGTYEQYF
cdr3_length: 16; v_call: TRBV12-3/TRBV12-4; j_call: TRBJ1-1; cdr3_aa: CASSFSSRRRDTEAFF
cdr3_length: 14; v_call: TRBV3-1; j_call: TRBJ1-1; cdr3_aa: CASSQVFSEAEAFF
cdr3_length: 13; v_call: TRBV18; j_call: TRBJ1-1; cdr3_aa: CASSPPSDTEAFF
cdr3_length: 16; v_call: TRBV6-1; j_call: TRBJ1-5; cdr3_aa: CASSGDRGRGDQPQHF
cdr3_length: 17; v_call: TRBV12-3/TRBV12-4; j_call: TRBJ1-5; cdr3_aa: CASSLAFWAGGNQPQHF
cdr3_length: 15; v_call: TRBV19; j_call: TRBJ2-5; cdr3_aa: CASSASRTSQETQYF
cdr3_length: 15; v_call: TRBV11-2; j_call: TRBJ2-5; cdr3_aa: CASSLEWAAQETQYF
cdr3_length: 14; v_call: TRBV12-3/TRBV12-4; j_call: TRBJ1-1; cdr3_aa: CASSLNQGLTEAFF
cdr3_length: 10; v_call: TRBV29-1; j_call: TRBJ1-1; cdr3_aa: CRPCGTEAFF
cdr3_length: 14; v_call: TRBV7-8; j_call: TRBJ1-2; cdr3_aa: CASSLDSFNYGYTF